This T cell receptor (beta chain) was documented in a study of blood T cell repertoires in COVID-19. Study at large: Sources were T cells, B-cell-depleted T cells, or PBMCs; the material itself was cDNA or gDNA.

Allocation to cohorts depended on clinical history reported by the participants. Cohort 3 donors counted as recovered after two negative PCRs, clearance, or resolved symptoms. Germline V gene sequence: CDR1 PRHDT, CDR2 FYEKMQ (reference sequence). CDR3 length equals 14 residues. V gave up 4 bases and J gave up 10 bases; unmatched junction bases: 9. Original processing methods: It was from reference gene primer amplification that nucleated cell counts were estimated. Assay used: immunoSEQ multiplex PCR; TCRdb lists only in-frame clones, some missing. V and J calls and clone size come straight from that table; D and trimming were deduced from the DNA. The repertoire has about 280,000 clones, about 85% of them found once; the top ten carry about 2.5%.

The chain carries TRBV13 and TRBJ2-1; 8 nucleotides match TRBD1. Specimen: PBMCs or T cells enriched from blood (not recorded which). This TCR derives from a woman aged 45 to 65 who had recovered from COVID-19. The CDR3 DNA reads TGTGCCAGCAGCTCCGGACAGGGCCAATGGGAGCAGTTCTTC. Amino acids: CASSSGQGQWEQFF.